This T cell receptor (beta chain) appears in the sequencing data of a study of T cell responses to AZD1222 COVID-19 vaccine. General study results and limits: A reported finding is that nearly half of spike-specific TCRs target unmutated variant regions. Just six people given AZD1222 tested seropositive at baseline.

Comment on this clone: Its antigen is still unknown.

Second-dose intervals of approximately 4 or approximately 12 weeks were pooled. Only in-frame clones appear in the TCRdb table, and some are missing; sequencing was by immunoSEQ multiplex PCR. The table shows around 130,000 clones, with 88% occurring only once. V was pared by 0 bases and J by 4 bases, with 10 bases between. CDR1 and CDR2 (germline): SGDLS, YYNGEE. The CDR3 sequence is 14 residues long. Source: peripheral blood, taken 28 days after the second AZD1222 dose. This sequence was found in an adult who received the AZD1222 COVID-19 vaccine. The chain combines TRBV9 with TRBJ1-1; D is unresolved. The CDR3 region is CASSVVPRTTEAFF. The CDR3 DNA sequence: TGTGCCAGCAGCGTAGTCCCCCGGACCACTGAAGCTTTCTTT.